Listed below are T cell receptor beta chains from one sample, sequenced in a study of CD8 T cells in Susac syndrome. TCRdb re-called the immunoSEQ multiplex PCR reads with MiXCR, one entry per CDR3 protein. The sample shows approximately 190,000 distinct CDR3 sequences, 90% to 96% of them seen only once. Specimen: CD4+ T cells from PBMCs. These receptors were obtained from a human donor with Susac syndrome. The CDR3 runs from the conserved cysteine through the conserved F or W. A D gene is named only where the DNA matches it firmly. Size is stated for part of the rows, as once, few or many counts, or as a class when the clone is expanded.

V gene	D gene	J gene	clone size	CDR3 protein	CDR3 DNA
TRBV18	.	TRBJ1-1	.	CASSPRGDEAFF	TGTGCCAGCTCACCCCGGGGGGATGAAGCTTTCTTT
TRBV7-9	.	TRBJ1-2	once	CASSSDTYYGYTF	TGTGCCAGCAGCTCGGACACGTACTATGGCTACACCTTC
TRBV11-2	.	TRBJ2-3	.	CASSLSHGTDTQYF	TGTGCCAGCAGCTTAAGTCACGGCACAGATACGCAGTATTTT
TRBV9	.	TRBJ2-1	once	CASSVEELGGYNEQFF	TGTGCCAGCAGCGTAGAGGAACTAGGCGGATACAATGAGCAGTTCTTC
TRBV2	.	TRBJ2-3	.	CASSEGQGTDTQYF	TGTGCCAGCAGTGAAGGACAGGGCACAGATACGCAGTATTTT
TRBV9	.	TRBJ2-2	.	CASSAARDFLTGELFF	TGTGCCAGCAGCGCCGCGCGGGACTTCCTCACCGGGGAGCTGTTTTTT
TRBV10-3	TRBD2	TRBJ2-5	.	CAISEGLAPVNF	TGTGCCATCAGTGAAGGACTAGCGCCTGTTAACTTC
TRBV6-4	TRBD1	TRBJ2-2	.	CASSALGQANTGELFF	TGTGCCAGCAGTGCCCTGGGACAGGCGAACACCGGGGAGCTGTTTTTT
TRBV20-1	.	TRBJ2-1	.	CSAGDYNEQFF	TGCAGTGCTGGCGATTACAATGAGCAGTTCTTC
TRBV3-1	.	TRBJ2-1	.	CASSRNGLSGDEQFF	TGTGCCAGCAGCCGGAACGGACTATCGGGCGATGAGCAGTTCTTC
TRBV12-3/TRBV12-4	.	TRBJ1-2	once	CASSLMAGVKDGYTF	TGTGCCAGCAGTTTAATGGCGGGGGTGAAGGATGGCTACACCTTC
TRBV4-1	.	TRBJ2-1	.	CASSQAWTAYNEQFF	TGCGCCAGCAGCCAAGCCTGGACGGCTTACAATGAGCAGTTCTTC
TRBV6-4	.	TRBJ1-6	.	CASSDGVTLHF	TGTGCCAGCAGTGACGGGGTGACCCTCCACTTT
TRBV2	.	TRBJ2-7	once	CASRPLGPMSYEQYF	TGTGCCAGCCGCCCCCTGGGACCCATGTCCTACGAGCAGTACTTC
TRBV11-3	.	TRBJ2-2	.	CASSTRGTDTGELFF	TGTGCCAGCAGCACCCGGGGGACGGACACCGGGGAGCTGTTTTTT
TRBV4-1	.	TRBJ2-4	.	CASSQDQGIKNIQYF	TGCGCCAGCAGCCAAGATCAGGGAATCAAAAACATTCAGTACTTC
TRBV7-2	TRBD1	TRBJ1-5	.	CASSLRAGGNSNQPQHF	TGTGCCAGCAGCTTACGGGCAGGGGGGAATAGCAATCAGCCCCAGCATTTT
TRBV5-6	.	TRBJ2-3	.	CASSFPGESTDTQYF	TGTGCCAGCAGCTTCCCCGGAGAGAGCACAGATACGCAGTATTTT
TRBV20-1	TRBD1	TRBJ2-7	.	CSARTATGYKLEQYF	TGCAGTGCTAGAACCGCGACAGGGTATAAGCTCGAGCAGTACTTC
TRBV5-4	TRBD2	TRBJ2-3	.	CASSLASGLELSQYF	TGTGCCAGCAGCTTGGCTTCGGGACTAGAGTTATCGCAGTATTTT
TRBV7-9	TRBD2	TRBJ2-7	.	CASSLAPPGLATSSYEQYF	TGTGCCAGCAGCTTAGCACCTCCGGGACTAGCGACGAGCTCCTACGAGCAGTACTTC
TRBV28	.	TRBJ1-2	few	CASSLLGNYGYTF	TGTGCCAGCAGTTTGTTAGGAAACTATGGCTACACCTTC
TRBV20-1	.	TRBJ2-7	.	CSASKGNYEQYF	TGCAGTGCTAGTAAGGGGAACTACGAGCAGTACTTC
TRBV6-2/TRBV6-3	TRBD1	TRBJ1-3	.	CASSFPGTATSGNTIYF	TGTGCCAGCAGTTTCCCCGGGACAGCGACCTCTGGAAACACCATATATTTT
TRBV12-3/TRBV12-4	TRBD2	TRBJ2-3	.	CASRSGTSAGGTQYF	TGTGCCAGTCGTTCGGGGACTAGCGCCGGAGGGACGCAGTATTTT
TRBV6-5	.	TRBJ2-1	once	CASSYLISHEQFF	TGTGCCAGCAGTTACCTGATATCCCATGAGCAGTTCTTC
TRBV30	.	TRBJ1-5	.	CAWSRGVNQPQHF	TGTGCCTGGAGCAGGGGTGTAAATCAGCCCCAGCATTTT
TRBV20-1	TRBD2	TRBJ2-7	.	CSPSAGGPYEQYF	TGCAGTCCCTCGGCGGGGGGGCCGTACGAGCAGTACTTC
TRBV29-1	.	TRBJ1-1	.	CSVGEGRGTEAFF	TGCAGCGTTGGGGAGGGAAGGGGCACTGAAGCTTTCTTT
TRBV12-3/TRBV12-4	TRBD1	TRBJ2-7	.	CASSLVGQGSEQYF	TGTGCCAGCAGTTTGGTGGGACAGGGGAGCGAGCAGTACTTC
TRBV29-1	.	TRBJ1-3	.	CSVEGEGRNSGNTIYF	TGCAGCGTTGAAGGAGAGGGCAGGAATTCTGGAAACACCATATATTTT
TRBV14	.	TRBJ1-1	.	CASRLLQGRGTEAFF	TGTGCCAGCAGACTGTTACAGGGTCGGGGCACTGAAGCTTTCTTT